This T cell receptor (beta chain) was retrieved from a study of tumor and adjacent non-tumor tissue in lung cancer. Three rounds of nested PCR, following a modified ARM-PCR protocol, produced the TCRbeta library. From the multiplex PCR reads, TCRdb called clonotypes with MiXCR, one entry per CDR3 protein. The top ten clones hold around half of a sample with approximately 77,000 distinct CDR3 sequences, 80% to 90% of them seen once. This sample's RNA came from whole unsorted tissue. Distant lung tissue was collected more than 3 cm away from the tumor edge. Between August and November 2014, newly diagnosed, chemotherapy-naive lung cancer patients underwent thoracic surgery in China. The CDR3 runs to 14 residues. The V end was cut by 7 bases, the J end by 0 bases, with 15 bases between. Germline V gene sequence: CDR1 GTSNPN, CDR2 SVGIG (reference sequence).

The sequencing input was distant non-tumor lung tissue. The chain uses TRBV30 and TRBJ1-2; TRBD1 might be the D (5 bases). The sequence derives from a man aged 55 to 70 with non-small cell lung cancer. The CDR3: CASPEGTSNYGYTF. CDR3 nucleotide sequence: TGTGCCTCCCCAGAAGGGACTTCTAACTATGGCTACACCTTC.